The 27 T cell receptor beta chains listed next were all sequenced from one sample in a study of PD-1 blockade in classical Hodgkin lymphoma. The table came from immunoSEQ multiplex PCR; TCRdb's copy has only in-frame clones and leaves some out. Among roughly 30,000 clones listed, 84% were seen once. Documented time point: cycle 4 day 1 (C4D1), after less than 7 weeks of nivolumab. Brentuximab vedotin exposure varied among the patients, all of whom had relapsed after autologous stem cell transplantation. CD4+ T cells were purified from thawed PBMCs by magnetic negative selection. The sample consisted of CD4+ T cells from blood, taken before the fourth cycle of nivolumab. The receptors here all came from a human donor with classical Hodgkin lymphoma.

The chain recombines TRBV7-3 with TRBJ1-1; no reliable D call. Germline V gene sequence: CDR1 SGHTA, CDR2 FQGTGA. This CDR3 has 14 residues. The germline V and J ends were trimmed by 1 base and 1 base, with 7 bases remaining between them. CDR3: CASSLISGNTEAFF. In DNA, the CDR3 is TGTGCCAGCAGCTTAATTTCTGGGAACACTGAAGCTTTCTTT.

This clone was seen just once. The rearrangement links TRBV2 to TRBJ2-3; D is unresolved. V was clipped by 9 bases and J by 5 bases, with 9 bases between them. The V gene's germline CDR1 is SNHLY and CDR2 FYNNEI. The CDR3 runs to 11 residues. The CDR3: CARGPVDTQYF. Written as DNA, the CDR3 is TGTGCCAGAGGACCAGTAGATACGCAGTATTTT.

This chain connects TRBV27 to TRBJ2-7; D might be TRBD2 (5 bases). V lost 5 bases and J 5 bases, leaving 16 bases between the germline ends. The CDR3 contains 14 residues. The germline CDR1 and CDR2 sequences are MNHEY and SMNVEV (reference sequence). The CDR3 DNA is TGTGCCAGCAGTAACCTTGCTAGCTTCCACGAGCAGTACTTC. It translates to CASSNLASFHEQYF.

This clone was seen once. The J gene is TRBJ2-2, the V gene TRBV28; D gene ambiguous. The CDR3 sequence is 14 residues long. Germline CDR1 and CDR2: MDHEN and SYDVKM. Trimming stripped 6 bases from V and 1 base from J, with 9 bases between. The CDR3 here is CASRFGLNTGELFF. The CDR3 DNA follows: TGTGCCAGCAGATTTGGATTGAACACCGGGGAGCTGTTTTTT.

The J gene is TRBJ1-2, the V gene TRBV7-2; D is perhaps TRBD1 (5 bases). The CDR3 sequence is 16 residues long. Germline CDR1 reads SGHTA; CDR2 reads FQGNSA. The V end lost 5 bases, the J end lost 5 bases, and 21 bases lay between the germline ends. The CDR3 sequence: CASSPIGTGGLYGYTF. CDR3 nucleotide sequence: TGTGCCAGCAGCCCGATCGGGACCGGAGGGTTATATGGCTACACCTTC.

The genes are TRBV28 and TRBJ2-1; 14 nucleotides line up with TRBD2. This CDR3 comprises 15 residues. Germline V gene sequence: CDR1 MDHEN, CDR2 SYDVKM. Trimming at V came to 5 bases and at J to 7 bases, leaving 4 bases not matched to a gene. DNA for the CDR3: TGTGCCAGCAGTGTGACTAGCGGGGGGGCTAATGAGCAGTTCTTC. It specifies CASSVTSGGANEQFF. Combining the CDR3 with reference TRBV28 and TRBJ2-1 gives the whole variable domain DVKVTQSSRYLVKRTGEKVFLECVQDMDHENMFWYRQDPGLGLRLIYFSYDVKMKEKGDIPEGYSVSREKKERFSLILESASTNQTSMYLCASSVTSGGANEQFFGPGTRLTVL.

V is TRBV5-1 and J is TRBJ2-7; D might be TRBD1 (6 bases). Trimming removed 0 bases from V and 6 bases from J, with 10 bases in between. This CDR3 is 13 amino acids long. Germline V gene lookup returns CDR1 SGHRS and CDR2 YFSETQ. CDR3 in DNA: TGCGCCAGCAGCTTGGGGACAGTTTTCGAGCAGTACTTC. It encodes CASSLGTVFEQYF.

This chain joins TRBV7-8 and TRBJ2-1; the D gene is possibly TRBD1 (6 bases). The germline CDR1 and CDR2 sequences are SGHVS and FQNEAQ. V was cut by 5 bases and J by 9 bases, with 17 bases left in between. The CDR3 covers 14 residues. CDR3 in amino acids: CASSLRQVPGEQFF. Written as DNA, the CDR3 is TGTGCCAGCAGCCTTCGACAGGTACCCGGTGAGCAGTTCTTC.

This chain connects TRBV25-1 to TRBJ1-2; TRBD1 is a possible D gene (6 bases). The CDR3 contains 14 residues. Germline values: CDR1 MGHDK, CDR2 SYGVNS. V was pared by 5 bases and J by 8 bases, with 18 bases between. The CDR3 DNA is TGTGCCAGCAGTAAACACCAACAGGGTGGAGGCTACACCTTC. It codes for CASSKHQQGGGYTF.

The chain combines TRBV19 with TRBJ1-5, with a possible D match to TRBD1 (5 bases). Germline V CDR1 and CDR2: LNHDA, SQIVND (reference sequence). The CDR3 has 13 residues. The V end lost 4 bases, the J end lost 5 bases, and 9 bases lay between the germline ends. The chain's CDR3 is CASSTGNYQPQHF. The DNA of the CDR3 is TGTGCCAGTAGTACAGGGAATTATCAGCCCCAGCATTTT.

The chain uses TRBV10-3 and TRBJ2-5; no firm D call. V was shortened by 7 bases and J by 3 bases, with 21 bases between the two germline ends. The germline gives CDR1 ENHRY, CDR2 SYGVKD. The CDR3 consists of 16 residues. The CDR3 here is CAINNSPDPRKETQYF. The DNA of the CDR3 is TGTGCCATCAACAATTCTCCGGACCCAAGGAAAGAGACCCAGTACTTC.

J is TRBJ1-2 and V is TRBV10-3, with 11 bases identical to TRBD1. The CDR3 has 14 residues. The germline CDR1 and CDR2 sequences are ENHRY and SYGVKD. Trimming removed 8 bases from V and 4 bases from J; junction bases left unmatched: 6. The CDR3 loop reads CAIGGGTGGYGYTF. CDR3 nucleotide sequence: TGTGCCATCGGGGGAGGGACAGGGGGCTATGGCTACACCTTC.

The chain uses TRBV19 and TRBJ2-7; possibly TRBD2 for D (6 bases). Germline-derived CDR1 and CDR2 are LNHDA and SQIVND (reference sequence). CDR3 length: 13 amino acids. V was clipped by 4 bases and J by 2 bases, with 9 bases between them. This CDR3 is CASSNSGAYEQYF. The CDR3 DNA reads TGTGCCAGTAGTAATAGCGGAGCCTACGAGCAGTACTTC.

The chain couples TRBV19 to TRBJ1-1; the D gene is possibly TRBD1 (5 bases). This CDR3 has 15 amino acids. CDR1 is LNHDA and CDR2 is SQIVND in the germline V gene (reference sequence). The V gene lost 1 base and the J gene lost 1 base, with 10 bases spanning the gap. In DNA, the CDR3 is TGTGCCAGTAGTATAGCCGGGGCAACGAACACTGAAGCTTTCTTT. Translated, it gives CASSIAGATNTEAFF.

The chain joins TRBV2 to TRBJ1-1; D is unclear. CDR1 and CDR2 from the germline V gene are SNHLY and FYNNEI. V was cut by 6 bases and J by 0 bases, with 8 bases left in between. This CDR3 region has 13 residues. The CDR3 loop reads CASRGILNTEAFF. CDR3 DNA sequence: TGTGCCAGCAGAGGGATTCTGAACACTGAAGCTTTCTTT.

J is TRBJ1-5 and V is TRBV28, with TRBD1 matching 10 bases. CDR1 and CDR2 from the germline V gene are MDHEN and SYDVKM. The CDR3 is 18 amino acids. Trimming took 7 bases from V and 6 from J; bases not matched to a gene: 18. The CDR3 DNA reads TGTGCCAGCACCTTACCCTTCCCGGGACAGGGGTTTGCTCAGCCCCAGCATTTT. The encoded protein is CASTLPFPGQGFAQPQHF.

CDR3 coding DNA: TGTGCCAGTAGTATCATACAGGGCACCGGGGAGCTGTTTTTT. It codes for CASSIIQGTGELFF. The rearrangement links TRBV19 to TRBJ2-2; D perhaps matches TRBD1 (6 bases). The CDR3 sequence is 14 residues long. The V end lost 3 bases, the J end lost 4 bases, and 9 bases lay between the germline ends. CDR1 and CDR2 (germline): LNHDA, SQIVND (reference sequence).

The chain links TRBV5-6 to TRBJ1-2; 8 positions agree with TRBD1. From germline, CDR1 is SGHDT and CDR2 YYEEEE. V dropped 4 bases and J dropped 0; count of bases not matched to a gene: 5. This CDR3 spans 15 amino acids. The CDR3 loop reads CASSRTGLANYGYTF. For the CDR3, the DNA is TGTGCCAGCAGCCGGACAGGGTTAGCTAACTATGGCTACACCTTC. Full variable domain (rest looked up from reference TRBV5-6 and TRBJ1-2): DAGVTQSPTHLIKTRGQQVTLRCSPKSGHDTVSWYQQALGQGPQFIFQYYEEEERQRGNFPDRFSGHQFPNYSSELNVNALLLGDSALYLCASSRTGLANYGYTFGSGTRLTVV.

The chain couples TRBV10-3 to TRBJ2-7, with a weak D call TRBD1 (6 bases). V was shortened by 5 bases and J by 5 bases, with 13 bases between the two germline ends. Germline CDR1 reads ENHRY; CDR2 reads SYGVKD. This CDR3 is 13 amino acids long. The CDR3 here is CAISTDSLDEQYF. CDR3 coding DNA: TGTGCCATCAGTACGGACAGTCTCGACGAGCAGTACTTC.

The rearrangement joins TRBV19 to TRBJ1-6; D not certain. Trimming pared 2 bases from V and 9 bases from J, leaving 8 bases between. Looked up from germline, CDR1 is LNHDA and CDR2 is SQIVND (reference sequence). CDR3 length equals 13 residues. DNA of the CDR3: TGTGCCAGTAGTATAACTGGTAGTTCACCCCTCCACTTT. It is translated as CASSITGSSPLHF.

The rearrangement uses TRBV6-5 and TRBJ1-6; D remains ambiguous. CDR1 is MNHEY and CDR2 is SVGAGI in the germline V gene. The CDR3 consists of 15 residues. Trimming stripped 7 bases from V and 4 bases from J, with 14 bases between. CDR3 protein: CASTYAGSYNSPLHF. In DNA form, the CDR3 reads TGTGCCAGCACCTACGCAGGTTCTTATAATTCACCCCTCCACTTT.

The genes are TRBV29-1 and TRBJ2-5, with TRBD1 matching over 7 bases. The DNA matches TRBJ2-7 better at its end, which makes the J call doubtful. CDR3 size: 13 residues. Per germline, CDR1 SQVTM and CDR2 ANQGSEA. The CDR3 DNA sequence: TGCAGCGCCGGGACAGTTCTCTCCTACGAGCAGTACTTC. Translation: CSAGTVLSYEQYF.

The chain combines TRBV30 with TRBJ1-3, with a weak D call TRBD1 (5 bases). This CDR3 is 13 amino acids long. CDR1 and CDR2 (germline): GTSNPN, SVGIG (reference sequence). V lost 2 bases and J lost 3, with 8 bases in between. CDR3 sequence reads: CAWSWDVGNTIYF. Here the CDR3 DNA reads TGTGCCTGGAGTTGGGACGTTGGAAACACCATATATTTT.

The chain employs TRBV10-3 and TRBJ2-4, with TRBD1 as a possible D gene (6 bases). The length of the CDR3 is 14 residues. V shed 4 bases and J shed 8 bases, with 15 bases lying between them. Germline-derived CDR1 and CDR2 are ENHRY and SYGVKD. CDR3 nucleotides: TGTGCCATCAGTGCCAGGGACATAATGGACATTCAGTACTTC. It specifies CAISARDIMDIQYF.

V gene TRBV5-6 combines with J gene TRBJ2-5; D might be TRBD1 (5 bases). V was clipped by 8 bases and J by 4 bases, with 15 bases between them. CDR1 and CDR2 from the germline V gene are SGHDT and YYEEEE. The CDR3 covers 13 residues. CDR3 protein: CASIGAPRETQYF. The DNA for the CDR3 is TGTGCCAGTATAGGGGCCCCAAGAGAGACCCAGTACTTC.

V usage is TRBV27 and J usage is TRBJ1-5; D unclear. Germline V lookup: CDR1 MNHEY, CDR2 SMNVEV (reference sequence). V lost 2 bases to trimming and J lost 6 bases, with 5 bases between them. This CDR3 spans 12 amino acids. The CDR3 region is CASSLPGQPQHF. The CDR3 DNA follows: TGTGCCAGCAGTTTACCCGGTCAGCCCCAGCATTTT.

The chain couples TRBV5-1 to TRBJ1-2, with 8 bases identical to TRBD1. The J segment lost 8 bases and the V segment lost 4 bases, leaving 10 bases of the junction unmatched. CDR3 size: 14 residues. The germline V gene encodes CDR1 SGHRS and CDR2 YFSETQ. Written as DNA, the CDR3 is TGCGCCAGCAGCACGACAGGGGATTTTCGAGGCTACACCTTC. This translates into CASSTTGDFRGYTF.